One sample yielded the 28 T cell receptor beta chains listed below, sequenced in a study of T cell changes during pregnancy in multiple sclerosis. Sequenced by immunoSEQ multiplex PCR; TCRdb stores in-frame clones only, minus some. Of some 41,000 clones listed, 89% are singletons. Material: CD4+ T cells from peripheral blood mononuclear cells, obtained after pregnancy. These receptors were taken from a female donor with multiple sclerosis, enrolled in a pregnancy study.

J is TRBJ2-3 and V is TRBV2; 10 bases line up with TRBD2. From germline, CDR1 is SNHLY and CDR2 FYNNEI. V shed 6 bases, J shed 7 bases, and the junction held 7 bases outside the gene matches. The CDR3 is 14 amino acids. In DNA, the CDR3 is TGTGCCAGCAGCTGGACTAGCGGTACTAATACGCAGTATTTT. Amino acids: CASSWTSGTNTQYF. Full variable domain (missing parts from reference TRBV2 and TRBJ2-3): EPEVTQTPSHQVTQMGQEVILRCVPISNHLYFYWYRQILGQKVEFLVSFYNNEISEKSEIFDDQFSVERPDGSNFTLKIRSTKLEDSAMYFCASSWTSGTNTQYFGPGTRLTVL.

The chain employs TRBV5-5 and TRBJ1-1; 7 bases are a match to TRBD1. CDR1 is SGHKS, CDR2 YYEKEE, per germline (reference sequence). The junction had 6 bases not matched to a gene; V was cut back by 2 bases and J by 5 bases. The CDR3 has 14 residues. In DNA, the CDR3 is TGTGCCAGCAGCTTTTTGCCAGGGGGAACTGAAGCTTTCTTT. This gives the protein CASSFLPGGTEAFF. The full variable domain, with the rest looked up from reference TRBV5-5 and TRBJ1-1, is DAGVTQSPTHLIKTRGQQVTLRCSPISGHKSVSWYQQVLGQGPQFIFQYYEKEERGRGNFPDRFSARQFPNYSSELNVNALLLGDSALYLCASSFLPGGTEAFFGQGTRLTVV.

The rearrangement links TRBV7-6 to TRBJ2-6; no clear D. Germline V gene sequence: CDR1 SGHVS, CDR2 FNYEAQ. CDR3 length: 19 amino acids. V was pared by 1 base and J by 0 bases, with 16 bases between. CDR3 amino acids: CASSLESALVSSGANVLTF. CDR3 in DNA: TGTGCCAGCAGCTTAGAAAGCGCTTTAGTAAGCTCTGGGGCCAACGTCCTGACTTTC.

The chain carries TRBV18 and TRBJ2-7; 8 nucleotides align to TRBD1. CDR1 KGHSH and CDR2 LQKENI come from the germline V gene. The CDR3 covers 13 residues. The V segment lost 8 bases and the J segment 6 bases; nucleotides outside the gene matches: 9. The CDR3 loop is CASHGTGVPEQYF. CDR3 DNA: TGTGCCAGCCACGGGACAGGAGTACCCGAGCAGTACTTC.

In its sample, this clone was seen a few times. The chain is built from TRBV13 and TRBJ1-1, with unresolved D. Germline CDR1 PRHDT, CDR2 FYEKMQ (reference sequence). The CDR3 length is 14 residues. V shed 0 bases and J shed 1 base, with 6 bases lying between them. The CDR3 here is CASSLGAPNTEAFF. DNA for the CDR3: TGTGCCAGCAGCTTAGGGGCACCGAACACTGAAGCTTTCTTT.

The CDR3 DNA reads as TGTGCCAGCAGCGTGTTCCCAGGGGTTGACACCGGGGAGCTGTTTTTT. This translates into CASSVFPGVDTGELFF. V usage is TRBV5-5 and J usage is TRBJ2-2; a possible D gene is TRBD1 (6 bases). The length of the CDR3 is 16 residues. Germline V gene lookup returns CDR1 SGHKS and CDR2 YYEKEE (reference sequence). V lost 4 bases, J lost 3 bases, and 16 bases lay in between.

To note about this clone: Other DNA sequences in this sample translate to the same CDR3. The CDR3 nucleotides are TGTGCCAGCGGGGGCCGATCTGGAAACACCATATATTTT. Its translation: CASGGRSGNTIYF. The chain has TRBV2 and TRBJ1-3, with D possibly matching TRBD1 (6 bases). This CDR3 has 13 residues. The germline V and J ends were trimmed by 8 bases and 1 base, with 9 bases remaining between them. From germline, CDR1 is SNHLY and CDR2 FYNNEI.

The chain couples TRBV28 to TRBJ2-7; 12 bases line up with TRBD2. V lost 6 bases and J lost 4; bases outside the gene matches: 7. The CDR3 extends over 15 amino acids. Germline V gene lookup returns CDR1 MDHEN and CDR2 SYDVKM. Written as DNA, the CDR3 is TGTGCCAGCAGCCTAGGGCTAGCGGGAGGGTACGAGCAGTACTTC. The encoded protein is CASSLGLAGGYEQYF.

This clone was observed a single time. V is TRBV19 and J is TRBJ2-7; 11 bases are shared with TRBD1. This CDR3 region has 13 residues. The V gene's germline CDR1 is LNHDA and CDR2 SQIVND (reference sequence). The V and J ends lost 3 bases and 6 bases, in that order; junction bases with no gene match: 1. The CDR3 is CASSMGTGGEQYF. The CDR3 DNA reads as TGTGCCAGTAGTATGGGGACAGGGGGCGAGCAGTACTTC.

V is TRBV28 and J is TRBJ2-1, with 9 bases lining up with TRBD1. Germline V gene lookup returns CDR1 MDHEN and CDR2 SYDVKM. The CDR3 length is 13 residues. V lost 6 bases and J lost 10; bases outside the gene matches: 7. The CDR3: CASRPGQGSEQFF. The CDR3 DNA reads as TGTGCCAGCAGACCGGGACAGGGTAGCGAGCAGTTCTTC.

The chain carries TRBV19 and TRBJ2-3; 7 positions match TRBD1. The CDR3 consists of 14 residues. Unmatched junction bases numbered 3, after V lost 6 bases and J lost 0 bases. Looked up from germline, CDR1 is LNHDA and CDR2 is SQIVND (reference sequence). CDR3 sequence: CASSRQGSTDTQYF. CDR3 in DNA: TGTGCCAGTAGCCGACAGGGCAGCACAGATACGCAGTATTTT.

V is TRBV2 and J is TRBJ2-2; 10 bases match TRBD2. Germline trimming cut 2 bases from V and 8 bases from J; bases unmatched to any gene: 2. Germline CDR1 reads SNHLY; CDR2 reads FYNNEI. This CDR3 region has 14 residues. In DNA form, the CDR3 reads TGTGCCAGCAGTGAACTAGCGGGAGCTGGGGAGCTGTTTTTT. Its translation: CASSELAGAGELFF.

The J gene is TRBJ1-2, the V gene TRBV6-5; no clear D. The CDR3 runs to 15 residues. The V end was cut by 6 bases, the J end by 1 base, with 15 bases between. CDR1 is MNHEY, CDR2 SVGAGI, per germline. The CDR3 reads CASSKYSGSNYGYTF. In DNA form, the CDR3 reads TGTGCCAGCAGCAAGTATTCCGGGAGTAACTATGGCTACACCTTC.

The CDR3 bases are TGTGCCATAGGCGGCCTTTCGAACACTGAAGCTTTCTTT. This translates into CAIGGLSNTEAFF. The chain carries TRBV10-3 and TRBJ1-1; D not resolved. The germline CDR1 and CDR2 sequences are ENHRY and SYGVKD. V gave up 9 bases and J gave up 1 base, with 12 bases separating them. This CDR3 contains 13 residues.

V and J are TRBV29-1 and TRBJ2-2; D may be TRBD2 (7 bases). The CDR3 runs to 17 residues. The V end lost 0 bases, the J end lost 5 bases, and 19 bases lay between the germline ends. The germline CDR1 and CDR2 sequences are SQVTM and ANQGSEA. The DNA for the CDR3 is TGCAGCGTTGAAGACGTAAGGGAGGGGGTGCGAACCGGGGAGCTGTTTTTT. It translates to CSVEDVREGVRTGELFF.

This clone was counted only a few times. The genes are TRBV5-1 and TRBJ2-1; 12 bases align to TRBD2. This CDR3 contains 14 residues. J was trimmed by 7 bases and V by 3 bases; bases with no gene match: 2. Germline V gives CDR1 SGHRS, CDR2 YFSETQ. This chain's CDR3 is CASSSSGRVNEQFF. The CDR3 region has the DNA TGCGCCAGCAGCTCTAGCGGGAGGGTGAATGAGCAGTTCTTC.

The chain links TRBV28 to TRBJ2-5; 7 nucleotides line up with TRBD1. The V and J ends lost 4 bases and 5 bases, in that order; junction bases with no gene match: 7. The germline CDR1 and CDR2 sequences are MDHEN and SYDVKM. This CDR3 has 14 amino acids. The CDR3 region is CASSSGGVAETQYF. CDR3 bases: TGTGCCAGCAGTTCAGGGGGTGTTGCGGAGACCCAGTACTTC.

The gene calls are TRBV27 and TRBJ2-7, with 7 bases fitting TRBD2. This CDR3 has 16 amino acids. Germline V gene sequence: CDR1 MNHEY, CDR2 SMNVEV (reference sequence). With V trimmed by 1 base and J by 0 bases, 6 bases remained unmatched. The CDR3 DNA follows: TGTGCCAGCAGTTTATTCGTCGGGGGGAGCTCCTACGAGCAGTACTTC. This codes for CASSLFVGGSSYEQYF.

This chain connects TRBV27 to TRBJ2-7, with 8 nucleotides matching TRBD1. This CDR3 has 16 residues. Germline V gene data show CDR1 as MNHEY and CDR2 as SMNVEV (reference sequence). Trimming took 5 bases from V and 4 from J; bases not matched to a gene: 13. The CDR3 reads CASSPSTGENLYEQYF. CDR3 in DNA: TGTGCCAGCAGTCCCTCGACAGGGGAGAACTTATACGAGCAGTACTTC.

This clone was recorded only once. The chain uses TRBV2 and TRBJ2-1, with TRBD2 matching 7 bases. The V segment lost 7 bases and the J segment 1 base; nucleotides outside the gene matches: 4. Germline values: CDR1 SNHLY, CDR2 FYNNEI. The CDR3 totals 14 residues. CDR3 sequence reads: CASNGGSSYNEQFF. The CDR3 coding sequence is TGTGCCAGCAACGGCGGGAGTTCCTACAATGAGCAGTTCTTC.

CDR3 nucleotide sequence: TGTGCCAGCAGTCTCGGACTAGAACGGGGGACCCAGTACTTC. Protein product: CASSLGLERGTQYF. The gene calls are TRBV6-5 and TRBJ2-5, with 7 nucleotides matching TRBD2. Germline lookup yields CDR1 MNHEY and CDR2 SVGAGI. This CDR3 contains 14 residues. The V segment lost 5 bases and the J segment 7 bases; nucleotides outside the gene matches: 10.

This chain links TRBV4-3 with TRBJ2-3; D possibly corresponds to TRBD1 (6 bases). The germline V gene has CDR1 LGHNA and CDR2 YSLEER. Trimming pared 1 base from V and 1 base from J, leaving 15 bases between. The CDR3 consists of 17 residues. In nucleotides, the CDR3 is TGCGCCAGCAGCCAAGCCCGGGGCTCAGGGGGCACAGATACGCAGTATTTT. Its translation is CASSQARGSGGTDTQYF.

V usage is TRBV30 and J usage is TRBJ2-1; possible D gene TRBD2, 5 bases. The CDR3 extends over 14 amino acids. V was trimmed by 7 bases and J by 3 bases, leaving 16 bases between them. Germline lookup yields CDR1 GTSNPN and CDR2 SVGIG (reference sequence). Here the CDR3 reads CAFARRLGYNEQFF. DNA of the CDR3: TGTGCCTTCGCCCGGAGGCTAGGCTACAATGAGCAGTTCTTC.

This clone came up a few times. The CDR3, as DNA: TGTGCCAGCAGCTTGGGGGGACATGCTTTCTTT. This translates into CASSLGGHAFF. V and J are TRBV5-7 and TRBJ1-1, with TRBD1 as a possible D gene (6 bases). TRBV5-7 is marked as an open reading frame, function uncertain. The V end was cut by 0 bases, the J end by 11 bases, with 8 bases between. The CDR3 runs 11 residues.

This chain joins TRBV2 and TRBJ1-2, with 7 bases lining up with TRBD1. The CDR3 is 15 amino acids. Looked up from germline, CDR1 is SNHLY and CDR2 is FYNNEI. The J segment lost 5 bases and the V segment lost 3 bases, leaving 9 bases of the junction unmatched. The CDR3 sequence: CASSDPTRTGYGYTF. The CDR3 DNA reads TGTGCCAGCAGTGACCCTACGAGGACAGGATATGGCTACACCTTC.

V is TRBV7-2 and J is TRBJ1-2; no firm D call. V dropped 2 bases and J dropped 3 bases, with 19 bases sitting between them. In germline, CDR1 is SGHTA, CDR2 FQGNSA. This CDR3 region has 17 residues. CDR3 sequence: CASSLYDGPSWDYGYTF. CDR3 nucleotide sequence: TGTGCCAGCAGCTTATATGATGGGCCTTCGTGGGACTATGGCTACACCTTC.

V usage is TRBV6-5 and J usage is TRBJ2-2; perhaps TRBD2 as D (5 bases). Trimming shortened V by 0 bases and J by 10 bases, and 15 bases separated the two germline ends. Germline CDR1 MNHEY, CDR2 SVGAGI. This CDR3 spans 15 amino acids. The CDR3 loop is CASSYSDSQTPELFF. The DNA for the CDR3 is TGTGCCAGCAGTTACTCGGACTCCCAGACGCCGGAGCTGTTTTTT.

The CDR3 is CSVEEGNTIYF. The CDR3 DNA is TGCAGCGTTGAGGAGGGAAACACCATATATTTT. This sequence joins TRBV29-1 and TRBJ1-3; D gene uncertain. From germline, CDR1 is SQVTM and CDR2 ANQGSEA. This CDR3 has 11 amino acids. V lost 3 bases and J 4 bases, leaving 4 bases between the germline ends.